The rows below give T cell receptor beta chains drawn from one sample of a study of cytomegalovirus exposure and HLA in healthy donors. Method: immunoSEQ multiplex PCR; TCRdb's copy keeps in-frame clones and lacks some. Of 200,000 or so clones listed, 65% to 90% are singletons. Sequenced: PBMCs. These TCRs come from a girl aged 5 to 17 in good health and CMV-seronegative. CDR3s include the opening cysteine and the closing phenylalanine or tryptophan. D genes are given only for firm matches. Clone size, where shown, is once, few, many, or a class for clones that have expanded.

>14|TRBV28|TRBJ1-4|NA|NA
TGTGCCAGCAGTTTTGGCCGCTCAAATGAAAAACTGTTTTTT
CASSFGRSNEKLFF
>13|TRBV6-1|TRBJ1-6|TRBD1|NA
TGTGCCAGCAGAGGGACAGGAAATTCACCCCTCCACTTT
CASRGTGNSPLHF
>13|TRBV6-1|TRBJ2-5|TRBD2|NA
TGTGCCAGCAGGGGGAGGGGCCAAGAGACCCAGTACTTC
CASRGRGQETQYF
>17|TRBV7-2|TRBJ2-3|NA|NA
TGTGCCAGCAGCTTAGCAACCCAGGCAGGGCTGACAGATACGCAGTATTTT
CASSLATQAGLTDTQYF
>14|TRBV6-5|TRBJ2-7|NA|NA
TGTGCCAGCAGTCCCGCGACAGGCACCTACGAGCAGTACTTC
CASSPATGTYEQYF
>14|TRBV4-3|TRBJ1-1|NA|few
TGCGCCAGCAGCCAAGATGATAGGAACACTGAAGCTTTCTTT
CASSQDDRNTEAFF
>12|TRBV29-1|TRBJ2-7|TRBD1|NA
TGCAGCGCGACAGGGAGCGCCTACGAGCAGTACTTC
CSATGSAYEQYF
>13|TRBV7-2|TRBJ2-7|NA|NA
TGTGCCAGCAGCTCCGGACATGGCTACGAGCAGTACTTC
CASSSGHGYEQYF
>13|TRBV6-4|TRBJ1-4|NA|few
TGTGCCAGCAGTGTCGACAAGAATGAAAAACTGTTTTTT
CASSVDKNEKLFF
>16|TRBV7-2|TRBJ1-5|TRBD1|NA
TGTGCCAGCAGCAGCCGGACAGGTTATAGCAATCAGCCCCAGCATTTT
CASSSRTGYSNQPQHF
>15|TRBV4-2|TRBJ2-3|TRBD1|NA
TGTGCCAGCAGCGAAAGGACAGGGCGGGCAGATACGCAGTATTTT
CASSERTGRADTQYF
>15|TRBV2|TRBJ1-6|TRBD1|few
TGTGCCAGCAGTGAAGGGGACAGGGTAAATTCACCCCTCCACTTT
CASSEGDRVNSPLHF
>15|TRBV7-2|TRBJ1-6|NA|NA
TGTGCCAGCAGCTTCGTGGGCCAGAATAATTCACCCCTCCACTTT
CASSFVGQNNSPLHF
>18|TRBV10-3|TRBJ2-7|TRBD2|NA
TGTGCCATCAGTTTCCCTGAAAAGGCTAGCGGGAGGCTTGACGAGCAGTACTTC
CAISFPEKASGRLDEQYF
>15|TRBV19|TRBJ2-5|TRBD2|NA
TGTGCCAGTAGTATAGATACCCGGGGGGGGGAGACCCAGTACTTC
CASSIDTRGGETQYF
>18|TRBV7-7|TRBJ2-3|TRBD2|NA
TGTGCCAGCAGCCCCGGCCTGACTAGCGGGGCCGCCATTGAGACGCAGTATTTT
CASSPGLTSGAAIETQYF
>15|TRBV27|TRBJ2-5|TRBD1|NA
TGTGCCACCGCGGATAGGACAGGGTACCAAGAGACCCAGTACTTC
CATADRTGYQETQYF
>15|TRBV6-5|TRBJ1-2|NA|once
TGTGCCAGCAGTTACGGCAGGCCAGAGACCTATGGCTACACCTTC
CASSYGRPETYGYTF
>15|TRBV7-6|TRBJ2-7|NA|NA
TGTGCCAGCAGCTCCCCTCCGGACAGCATCTACGAGCAGTACTTC
CASSSPPDSIYEQYF
>17|TRBV7-2|TRBJ2-2|TRBD2|few
TGTGCCAGCAGTCAATACTTAGCGGGGGGAGGCACCGGGGAGCTGTTTTTT
CASSQYLAGGGTGELFF